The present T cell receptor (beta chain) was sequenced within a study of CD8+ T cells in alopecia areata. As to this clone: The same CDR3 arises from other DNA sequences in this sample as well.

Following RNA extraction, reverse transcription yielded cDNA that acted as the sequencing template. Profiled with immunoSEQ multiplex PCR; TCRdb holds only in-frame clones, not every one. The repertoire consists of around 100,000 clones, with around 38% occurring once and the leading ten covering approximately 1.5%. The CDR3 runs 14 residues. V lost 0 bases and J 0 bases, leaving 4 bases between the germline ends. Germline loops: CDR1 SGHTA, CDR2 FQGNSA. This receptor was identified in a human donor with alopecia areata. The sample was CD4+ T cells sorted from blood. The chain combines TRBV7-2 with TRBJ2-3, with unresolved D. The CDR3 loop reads CASSLAHSTDTQYF. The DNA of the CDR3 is TGTGCCAGCAGCTTAGCCCACAGCACAGATACGCAGTATTTT.